This is a list of T cell receptor beta chains from one sample in a study of T cell changes during pregnancy in multiple sclerosis. The data were produced by immunoSEQ multiplex PCR, yet TCRdb's version contains in-frame clones alone and is incomplete. The table lists approximately 110,000 clones, approximately 90% of them singletons. The starting material was peripheral blood, obtained in the third trimester of pregnancy. The receptors derive from a female donor with multiple sclerosis, enrolled in a pregnancy study. Each CDR3 is given with its conserved first and last residue. The D gene is left open where the match is weak.

v_call	j_call	d_call	cdr3_nt	cdr3_aa
TRBV19	TRBJ1-1	-	TGTGCCAGTAGTCCGAGTCAGGGGCGGACTGAAGCTTTCTTT	CASSPSQGRTEAFF
TRBV5-1	TRBJ1-5	TRBD1	TGCGCCAGCAGCTTGAATACAGGGGGTCAGCCCCAGCATTTT	CASSLNTGGQPQHF
TRBV4-2	TRBJ2-2	TRBD2	TGTGCCAGCAGCCAAGATCGGGGACTAGGGGGGGAGCTGTTTTTT	CASSQDRGLGGELFF
TRBV7-9	TRBJ1-1	TRBD1	TGTGCCAGCAGGGGGGACAGGGGCTCGTACTCTGAAGCTTTCTTT	CASRGDRGSYSEAFF
TRBV6-5	TRBJ2-1	TRBD1	TGTGCCAGCAGGTGGAGGACAGGGAATGAGCAGTTCTTC	CASRWRTGNEQFF
TRBV5-4	TRBJ1-2	-	TGTGCCAGCAGCTTTACAGGGTCGGGTGGCTACACCTTC	CASSFTGSGGYTF
TRBV6-6	TRBJ1-1	-	TGTGCCAGCAGGCCCCAGGGAAAGAACACTGAAGCTTTCTTT	CASRPQGKNTEAFF
TRBV28	TRBJ1-2	TRBD1	TGTGCCAGCAGTTCCGGGACAGGGGGCAGGAACTATGGCTACACCTTC	CASSSGTGGRNYGYTF
TRBV11-1	TRBJ2-3	TRBD2	TGTGCCAGCAGCTTAAAACAGCGGGGGACGCAGTATTTT	CASSLKQRGTQYF
TRBV6-1	TRBJ1-5	-	TGTGCCAGCAGTGAAGGGCATCGGCCCCAGCATTTT	CASSEGHRPQHF